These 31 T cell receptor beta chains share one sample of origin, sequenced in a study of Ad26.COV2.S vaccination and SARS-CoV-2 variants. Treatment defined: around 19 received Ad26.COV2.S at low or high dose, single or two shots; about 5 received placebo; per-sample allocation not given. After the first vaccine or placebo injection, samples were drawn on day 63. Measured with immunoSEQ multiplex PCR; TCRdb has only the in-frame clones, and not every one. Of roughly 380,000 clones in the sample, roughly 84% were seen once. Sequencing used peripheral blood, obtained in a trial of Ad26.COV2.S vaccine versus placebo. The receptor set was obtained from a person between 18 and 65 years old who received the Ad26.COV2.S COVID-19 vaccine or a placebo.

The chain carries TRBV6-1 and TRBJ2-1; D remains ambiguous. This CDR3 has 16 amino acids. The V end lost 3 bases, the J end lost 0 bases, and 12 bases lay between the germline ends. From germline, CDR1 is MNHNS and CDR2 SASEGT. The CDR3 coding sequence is TGTGCCAGCAGTGATTCTTGGGCAGTCTCCTACAATGAGCAGTTCTTC. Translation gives CASSDSWAVSYNEQFF.

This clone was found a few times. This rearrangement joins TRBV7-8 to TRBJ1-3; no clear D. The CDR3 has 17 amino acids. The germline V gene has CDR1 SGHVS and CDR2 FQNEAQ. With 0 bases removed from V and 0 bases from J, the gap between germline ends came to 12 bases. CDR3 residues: CASSLAGTPSSGNTIYF. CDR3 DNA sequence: TGTGCCAGCAGCTTAGCGGGCACCCCGAGCTCTGGAAACACCATATATTTT.

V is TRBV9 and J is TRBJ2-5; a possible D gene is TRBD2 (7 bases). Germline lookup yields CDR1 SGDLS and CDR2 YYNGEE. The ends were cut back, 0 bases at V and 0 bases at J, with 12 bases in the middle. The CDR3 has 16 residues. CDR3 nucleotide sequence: TGTGCCAGCAGCGTAGCGGGGGGCTACTACCAAGAGACCCAGTACTTC. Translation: CASSVAGGYYQETQYF.

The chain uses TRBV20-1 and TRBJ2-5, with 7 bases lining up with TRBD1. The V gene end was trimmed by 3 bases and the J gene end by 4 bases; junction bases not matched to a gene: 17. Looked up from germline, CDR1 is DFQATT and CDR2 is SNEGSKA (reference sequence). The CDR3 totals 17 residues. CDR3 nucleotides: TGCAGTGCTAGTAAAGCAAGGACAGGTCTAACAAGAGAGACCCAGTACTTC. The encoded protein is CSASKARTGLTRETQYF.

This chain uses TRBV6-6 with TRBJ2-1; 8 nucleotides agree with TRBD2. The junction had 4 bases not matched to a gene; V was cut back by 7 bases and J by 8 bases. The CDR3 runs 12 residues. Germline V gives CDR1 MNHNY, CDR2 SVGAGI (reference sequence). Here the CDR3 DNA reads TGTGCCAGCATGTTCGGGGGGGATGAGCAGTTCTTC. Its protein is CASMFGGDEQFF.

CDR3 coding DNA: TGTGCCACCTCGGGGGTAGGAAACACCATATATTTT. Translating it yields CATSGVGNTIYF. This chain joins TRBV19 and TRBJ1-3; D perhaps matches TRBD1 (5 bases). CDR1 LNHDA and CDR2 SQIVND come from the germline V gene (reference sequence). CDR3 size: 12 residues. Trimming left V 10 bases short and J 4 bases short, with 11 bases between. Combining the CDR3 with reference TRBV19 and TRBJ1-3 gives the whole variable domain DGGITQSPKYLFRKEGQNVTLSCEQNLNHDAMYWYRQDPGQGLRLIYYSQIVNDFQKGDIAEGYSVSREKKESFPLTVTSAQKNPTAFYLCATSGVGNTIYFGEGSWLTVV.

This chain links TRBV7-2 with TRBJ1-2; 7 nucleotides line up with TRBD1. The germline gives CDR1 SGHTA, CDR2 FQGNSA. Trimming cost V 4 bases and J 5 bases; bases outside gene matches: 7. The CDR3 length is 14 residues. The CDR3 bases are TGTGCCAGCAGCTCCCGGACAGGCGGATATGGCTACACCTTC. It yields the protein CASSSRTGGYGYTF.

CDR3 loop: CASSLGDDTEAFF. The CDR3 nucleotides read TGTGCCAGCAGTCTTGGGGACGACACTGAAGCTTTCTTT. The V and J genes are TRBV5-6 and TRBJ1-1; a possible D gene is TRBD1 (5 bases). This CDR3 is built from 13 residues. V gave up 5 bases and J gave up 3 bases, with 11 bases separating them. CDR1 SGHDT and CDR2 YYEEEE come from the germline V gene.

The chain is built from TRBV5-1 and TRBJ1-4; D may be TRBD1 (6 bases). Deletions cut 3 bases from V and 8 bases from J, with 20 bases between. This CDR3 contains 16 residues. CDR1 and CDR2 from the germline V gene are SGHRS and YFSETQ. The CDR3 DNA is TGCGCCAGCAGCTCGGGAAACAGGGTGGTGAGAGAAAAACTGTTTTTT. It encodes CASSSGNRVVREKLFF. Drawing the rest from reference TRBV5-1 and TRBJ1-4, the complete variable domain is KAGVTQTPRYLIKTRGQQVTLSCSPISGHRSVSWYQQTPGQGLQFLFEYFSETQRNKGNFPGRFSGRQFSNSRSEMNVSTLELGDSALYLCASSSGNRVVREKLFFGSGTQLSVL.

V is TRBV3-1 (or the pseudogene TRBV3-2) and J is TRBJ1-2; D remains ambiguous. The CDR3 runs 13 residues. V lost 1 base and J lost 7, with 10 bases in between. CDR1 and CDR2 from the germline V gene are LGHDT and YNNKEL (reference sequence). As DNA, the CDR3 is TGTGCCAGCAGCCAAGGAGGGTCTGGTGGCTACACCTTC. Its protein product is CASSQGGSGGYTF.

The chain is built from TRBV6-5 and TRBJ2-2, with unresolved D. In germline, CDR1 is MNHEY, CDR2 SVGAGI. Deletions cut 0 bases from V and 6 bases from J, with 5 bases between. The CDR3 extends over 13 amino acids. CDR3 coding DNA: TGTGCCAGCAGTTACTCGAAGGCCGGGGAGCTGTTTTTT. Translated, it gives CASSYSKAGELFF.

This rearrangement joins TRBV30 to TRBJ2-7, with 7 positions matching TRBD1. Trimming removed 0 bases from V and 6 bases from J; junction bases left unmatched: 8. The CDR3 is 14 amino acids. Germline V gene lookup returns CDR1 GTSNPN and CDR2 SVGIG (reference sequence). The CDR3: CAWSVRGTGAEQYF. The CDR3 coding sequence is TGTGCCTGGAGTGTCCGCGGTACAGGGGCCGAGCAGTACTTC.

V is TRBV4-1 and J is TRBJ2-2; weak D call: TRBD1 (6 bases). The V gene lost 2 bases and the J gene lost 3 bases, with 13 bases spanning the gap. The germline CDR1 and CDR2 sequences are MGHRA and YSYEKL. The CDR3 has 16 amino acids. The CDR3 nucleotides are TGCGCCAGCAGCCAACCCCAGGGGATTGACACCGGGGAGCTGTTTTTT. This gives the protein CASSQPQGIDTGELFF.

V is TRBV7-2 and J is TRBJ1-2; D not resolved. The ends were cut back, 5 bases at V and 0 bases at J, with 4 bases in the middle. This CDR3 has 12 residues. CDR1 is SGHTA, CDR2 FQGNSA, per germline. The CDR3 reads CASSISNYGYTF. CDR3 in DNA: TGTGCCAGCAGCATTTCTAACTATGGCTACACCTTC.

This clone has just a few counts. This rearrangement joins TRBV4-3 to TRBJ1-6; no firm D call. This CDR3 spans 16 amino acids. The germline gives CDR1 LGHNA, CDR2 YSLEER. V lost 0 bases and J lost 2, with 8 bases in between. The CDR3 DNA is TGCGCCAGCAGCCAAGATCGGGCAGCCTATAATTCACCCCTCCACTTT. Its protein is CASSQDRAAYNSPLHF.

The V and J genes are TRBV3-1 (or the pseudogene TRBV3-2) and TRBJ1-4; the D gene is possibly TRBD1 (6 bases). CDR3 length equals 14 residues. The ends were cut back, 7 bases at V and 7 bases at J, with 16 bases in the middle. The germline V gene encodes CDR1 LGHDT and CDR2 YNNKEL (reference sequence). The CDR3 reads CASTQAGGGEKLFF. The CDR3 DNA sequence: TGTGCCAGCACCCAGGCCGGGGGCGGTGAAAAACTGTTTTTT.

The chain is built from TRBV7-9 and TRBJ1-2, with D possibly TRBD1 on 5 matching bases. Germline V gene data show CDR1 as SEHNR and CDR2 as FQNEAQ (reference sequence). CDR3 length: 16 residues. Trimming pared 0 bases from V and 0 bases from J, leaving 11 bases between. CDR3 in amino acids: CASSLARGAPNYGYTF. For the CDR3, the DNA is TGTGCCAGCAGCTTAGCTAGAGGGGCTCCTAACTATGGCTACACCTTC. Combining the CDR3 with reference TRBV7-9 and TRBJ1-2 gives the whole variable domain DTGVSQNPRHKITKRGQNVTFRCDPISEHNRLYWYRQTLGQGPEFLTYFQNEAQLEKSRLLSDRFSAERPKGSFSTLEIQRTEQGDSAMYLCASSLARGAPNYGYTFGSGTRLTVV.

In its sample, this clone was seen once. Written as DNA, the CDR3 is TGTGCCAGCAGCCCCGCCGGGCAGGGGGTAGAGACCCAGTACTTC. Translated, it gives CASSPAGQGVETQYF. The chain uses TRBV7-2 and TRBJ2-5; 7 nucleotides match TRBD1. Trimming removed 5 bases from V and 4 bases from J; junction bases left unmatched: 10. Germline-derived CDR1 and CDR2 are SGHTA and FQGNSA. This CDR3 spans 15 amino acids. Filled out from reference TRBV7-2 and TRBJ2-5, the complete variable domain reads GAGVSQSPSNKVTEKGKDVELRCDPISGHTALYWYRQSLGQGLEFLIYFQGNSAPDKSGLPSDRFSAERTGGSVSTLTIQRTQQEDSAVYLCASSPAGQGVETQYFGPGTRLLVL.

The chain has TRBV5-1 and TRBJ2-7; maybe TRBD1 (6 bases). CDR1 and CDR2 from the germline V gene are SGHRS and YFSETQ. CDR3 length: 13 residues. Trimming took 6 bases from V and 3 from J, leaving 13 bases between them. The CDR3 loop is CASMGDNDYEQYF. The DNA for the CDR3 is TGCGCCAGCATGGGGGACAACGACTACGAGCAGTACTTC.

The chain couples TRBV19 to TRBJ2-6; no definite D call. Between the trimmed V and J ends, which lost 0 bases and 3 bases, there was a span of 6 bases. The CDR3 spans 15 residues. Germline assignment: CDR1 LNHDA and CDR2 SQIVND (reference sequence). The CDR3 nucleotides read TGTGCCAGTAGTATAGAAGGGTTTGGGGCCAACGTCCTGACTTTC. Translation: CASSIEGFGANVLTF.

For the CDR3, the DNA is TGTGCCAGCAGCTACCCCGGGGGCCCCATGAACACTGAAGCTTTCTTT. Translating it yields CASSYPGGPMNTEAFF. V gene TRBV5-8 combines with J gene TRBJ1-1; perhaps TRBD1 as D (6 bases). The CDR3 totals 16 residues. The germline V and J ends were trimmed by 3 bases and 0 bases, with 15 bases remaining between them. The germline V gene encodes CDR1 SGHTS and CDR2 YDEGEE. The full variable domain, completed using reference TRBV5-8 and TRBJ1-1, is EAGVTQSPTHLIKTRGQQATLRCSPISGHTSVYWYQQALGLGLQFLLWYDEGEERNRGNFPPRFSGRQFPNYSSELNVNALELEDSALYLCASSYPGGPMNTEAFFGQGTRLTVV.

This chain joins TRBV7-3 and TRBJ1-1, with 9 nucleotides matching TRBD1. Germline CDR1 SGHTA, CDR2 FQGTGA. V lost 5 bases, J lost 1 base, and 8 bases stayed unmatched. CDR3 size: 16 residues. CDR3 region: CASSPRDRASNTEAFF. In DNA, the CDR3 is TGTGCCAGCAGCCCCCGGGACAGGGCCTCGAACACTGAAGCTTTCTTT.

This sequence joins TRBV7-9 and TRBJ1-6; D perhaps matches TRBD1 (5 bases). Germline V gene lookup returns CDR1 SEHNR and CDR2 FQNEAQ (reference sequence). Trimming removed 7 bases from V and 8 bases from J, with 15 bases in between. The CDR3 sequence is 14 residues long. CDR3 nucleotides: TGTGCCAGCACCGAGGGAGGGGTTGATTCACCCCTCCACTTT. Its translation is CASTEGGVDSPLHF.

CDR3 sequence reads: CASSLDDDFEQYF. The CDR3 nucleotides are TGTGCCAGCAGCTTAGACGACGACTTCGAGCAGTACTTC. The rearrangement uses TRBV13 and TRBJ2-7; D is uncertain. The CDR3 runs to 13 residues. The V end lost 1 base, the J end lost 6 bases, and 10 bases lay between the germline ends. CDR1 PRHDT and CDR2 FYEKMQ come from the germline V gene (reference sequence).

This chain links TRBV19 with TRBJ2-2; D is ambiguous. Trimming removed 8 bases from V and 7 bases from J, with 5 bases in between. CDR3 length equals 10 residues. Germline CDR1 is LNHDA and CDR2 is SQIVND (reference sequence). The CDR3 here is CASGVGELFF. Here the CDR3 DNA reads TGTGCCAGTGGGGTCGGGGAGCTGTTTTTT.

The CDR3 DNA follows: TGCAGCGTTGATTCAGGGGGCGATGGAGCTTTCTTT. Amino acid sequence: CSVDSGGDGAFF. The chain links TRBV29-1 to TRBJ1-1; 8 bases align to TRBD1. Germline V gene lookup returns CDR1 SQVTM and CDR2 ANQGSEA. The CDR3 extends over 12 amino acids. The V and J ends lost 3 bases and 10 bases, in that order; junction bases with no gene match: 7.

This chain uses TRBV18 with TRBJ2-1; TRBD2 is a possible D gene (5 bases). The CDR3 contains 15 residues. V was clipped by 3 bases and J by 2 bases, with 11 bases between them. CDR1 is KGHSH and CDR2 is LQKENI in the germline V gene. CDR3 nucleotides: TGTGCCAGCTCACCGCAGGACGGGGCCTACAATGAGCAGTTCTTC. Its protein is CASSPQDGAYNEQFF.

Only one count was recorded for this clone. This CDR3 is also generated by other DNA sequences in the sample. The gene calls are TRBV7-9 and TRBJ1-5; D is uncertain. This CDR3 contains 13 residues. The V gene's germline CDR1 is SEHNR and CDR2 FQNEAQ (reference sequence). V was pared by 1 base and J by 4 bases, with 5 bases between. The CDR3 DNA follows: TGTGCCAGCAGCTTAGATGAGAATCAGCCCCAGCATTTT. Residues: CASSLDENQPQHF.

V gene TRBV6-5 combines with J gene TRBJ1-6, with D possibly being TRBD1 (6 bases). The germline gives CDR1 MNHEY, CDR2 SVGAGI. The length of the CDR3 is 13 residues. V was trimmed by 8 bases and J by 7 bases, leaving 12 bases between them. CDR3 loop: CASRQGGNSPLHF. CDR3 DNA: TGTGCCAGCCGACAAGGGGGGAATTCACCCCTCCACTTT.

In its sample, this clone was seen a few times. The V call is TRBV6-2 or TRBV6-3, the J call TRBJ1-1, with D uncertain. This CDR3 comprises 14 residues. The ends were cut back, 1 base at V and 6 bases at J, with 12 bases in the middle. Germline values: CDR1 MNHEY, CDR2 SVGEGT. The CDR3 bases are TGTGCCAGCAGTTACTTAGGAGGGAGGGCTGAAGCTTTCTTT. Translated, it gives CASSYLGGRAEAFF.

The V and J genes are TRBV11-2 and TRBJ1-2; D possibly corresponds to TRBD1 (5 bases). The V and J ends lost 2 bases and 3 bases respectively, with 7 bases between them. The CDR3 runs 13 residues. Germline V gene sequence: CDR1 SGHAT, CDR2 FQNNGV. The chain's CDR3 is CASSLQGDYGYTF. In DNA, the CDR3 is TGTGCCAGCAGCTTACAGGGAGACTATGGCTACACCTTC. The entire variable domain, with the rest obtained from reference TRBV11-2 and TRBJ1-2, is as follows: EAGVAQSPRYKIIEKRQSVAFWCNPISGHATLYWYQQILGQGPKLLIQFQNNGVVDDSQLPKDRFSAERLKGVDSTLKIQPAKLEDSAVYLCASSLQGDYGYTFGSGTRLTVV.